These T cell receptor beta chains were read from a single sample in a study of OX40 agonist ivuxolimab in advanced cancers. Profiled with immunoSEQ multiplex PCR; TCRdb holds only in-frame clones, not every one. The sample has about 48,000 clones, approximately 84% seen once. The sequencing here drew on CD4+ or CD8+ T cells sorted from blood, taken in a trial of the OX40 agonist ivuxolimab. The receptors come from an adult with an advanced solid tumor such as melanoma, head and neck, liver or kidney cancer. Both conserved end residues are part of each CDR3. The order of the fields is CDR3 protein, CDR3 DNA, clone size, J gene, D gene, V gene. D genes are given only for firm matches. Where a row states a size, it is once, few, many or the class of an expanded clone; other rows omit it.

CDR3 protein: CASSKSWREQYF
CDR3 DNA: TGTGCCAGCAGCAAAAGTTGGAGGGAGCAGTACTTC
clone size: .
J gene: TRBJ2-7
D gene: .
V gene: TRBV21-1

CDR3 protein: CASSVVGRYYTF
CDR3 DNA: TGTGCCAGCAGCGTAGTAGGCAGGTACTACACCTTC
clone size: .
J gene: TRBJ1-2
D gene: .
V gene: TRBV9

CDR3 protein: CASSITSGGNYEQYF
CDR3 DNA: TGCGCCAGCAGCATAACTAGCGGGGGAAATTACGAGCAGTACTTC
clone size: .
J gene: TRBJ2-7
D gene: TRBD2
V gene: TRBV5-1

CDR3 protein: CASSLGRANTGELFF
CDR3 DNA: TGTGCCAGCAGCTTGGGGCGGGCGAACACCGGGGAGCTGTTTTTT
clone size: once
J gene: TRBJ2-2
D gene: .
V gene: TRBV5-4

CDR3 protein: CASSRQGLGSGANVLTF
CDR3 DNA: TGTGCCAGCTCACGACAGGGTCTGGGATCTGGGGCCAACGTCCTGACTTTC
clone size: .
J gene: TRBJ2-6
D gene: TRBD1
V gene: TRBV18

CDR3 protein: CANSLAPWTGRGETQYF
CDR3 DNA: TGTGCCAACAGCTTAGCCCCGTGGACAGGCCGAGGGGAGACCCAGTACTTC
clone size: .
J gene: TRBJ2-5
D gene: TRBD1
V gene: TRBV7-6

CDR3 protein: CAWTLGGTGNSPLHF
CDR3 DNA: TGTGCCTGGACCCTCGGGGGGACGGGCAATTCACCCCTCCACTTT
clone size: few
J gene: TRBJ1-6
D gene: .
V gene: TRBV30

CDR3 protein: CASSPPRLAGSSYEQYF
CDR3 DNA: TGTGCCAGCAGTCCCCCCCGACTAGCGGGGAGCTCCTACGAGCAGTACTTC
clone size: .
J gene: TRBJ2-7
D gene: TRBD2
V gene: TRBV28

CDR3 protein: CAIRTSGSTGELFF
CDR3 DNA: TGTGCCATACGGACTAGCGGGAGTACCGGGGAGCTGTTTTTT
clone size: .
J gene: TRBJ2-2
D gene: TRBD2
V gene: TRBV27

CDR3 protein: CASSLRQGQDEQFF
CDR3 DNA: TGTGCCAGCAGCCTCAGACAGGGTCAGGATGAGCAGTTCTTC
clone size: .
J gene: TRBJ2-1
D gene: TRBD1
V gene: TRBV7-2

CDR3 protein: CASSLWTGTNEQFF
CDR3 DNA: TGTGCCAGCAGCCTTTGGACAGGGACGAATGAGCAGTTCTTC
clone size: .
J gene: TRBJ2-1
D gene: TRBD1
V gene: TRBV5-8

CDR3 protein: CASRPTGGYTDTQYF
CDR3 DNA: TGCGCCAGCAGACCAACAGGGGGCTACACAGATACGCAGTATTTT
clone size: .
J gene: TRBJ2-3
D gene: TRBD1
V gene: TRBV4-1

CDR3 protein: CASSLDRGSETQYF
CDR3 DNA: TGTGCCAGCAGCTTGGACAGGGGATCGGAGACCCAGTACTTC
clone size: .
J gene: TRBJ2-5
D gene: TRBD1
V gene: TRBV5-8

CDR3 protein: CATSRMPDGNEQYF
CDR3 DNA: TGTGCCACCAGCAGAATGCCGGACGGAAACGAGCAGTACTTC
clone size: .
J gene: TRBJ2-7
D gene: .
V gene: TRBV15

CDR3 protein: CASSIVPGAGELFF
CDR3 DNA: TGTGCCAGTAGTATAGTACCGGGGGCCGGGGAGCTGTTTTTT
clone size: .
J gene: TRBJ2-2
D gene: .
V gene: TRBV19

CDR3 protein: CASSEWAATYNEQFF
CDR3 DNA: TGTGCCAGCAGTGAGTGGGCGGCAACCTACAATGAGCAGTTCTTC
clone size: .
J gene: TRBJ2-1
D gene: .
V gene: TRBV6-1

CDR3 protein: CASSPGSGANVLTF
CDR3 DNA: TGTGCCAGCTCACCTGGGTCTGGGGCCAACGTCCTGACTTTC
clone size: .
J gene: TRBJ2-6
D gene: .
V gene: TRBV18

CDR3 protein: CASSLRGSNYGYTF
CDR3 DNA: TGTGCCAGCAGCTTACGGGGTTCTAACTATGGCTACACCTTC
clone size: .
J gene: TRBJ1-2
D gene: .
V gene: TRBV7-2

CDR3 protein: CASSVEGGRFGEQYF
CDR3 DNA: TGTGCCAGCAGCGTAGAGGGGGGCCGGTTCGGGGAGCAGTACTTC
clone size: .
J gene: TRBJ2-7
D gene: .
V gene: TRBV9

CDR3 protein: CASSGAGYSNQPQHF
CDR3 DNA: TGTGCCAGCAGTGGGGCAGGGTATAGCAATCAGCCCCAGCATTTT
clone size: .
J gene: TRBJ1-5
D gene: .
V gene: TRBV2

CDR3 protein: CAISESGDRGDTQYF
CDR3 DNA: TGTGCCATCAGTGAGTCAGGGGACAGGGGGGATACGCAGTATTTT
clone size: few
J gene: TRBJ2-3
D gene: TRBD1
V gene: TRBV10-3

CDR3 protein: CSVESVGGETQYF
CDR3 DNA: TGCAGCGTTGAATCCGTAGGGGGAGAGACCCAGTACTTC
clone size: .
J gene: TRBJ2-5
D gene: .
V gene: TRBV29-1

CDR3 protein: CASTQTGSGNTEAFF
CDR3 DNA: TGTGCCAGCACCCAGACAGGTTCGGGGAACACTGAAGCTTTCTTT
clone size: once
J gene: TRBJ1-1
D gene: .
V gene: TRBV6-6

CDR3 protein: CASSSTGVYGYTF
CDR3 DNA: TGTGCCAGCAGCTCGACAGGGGTCTATGGCTACACCTTC
clone size: .
J gene: TRBJ1-2
D gene: TRBD1
V gene: TRBV7-2